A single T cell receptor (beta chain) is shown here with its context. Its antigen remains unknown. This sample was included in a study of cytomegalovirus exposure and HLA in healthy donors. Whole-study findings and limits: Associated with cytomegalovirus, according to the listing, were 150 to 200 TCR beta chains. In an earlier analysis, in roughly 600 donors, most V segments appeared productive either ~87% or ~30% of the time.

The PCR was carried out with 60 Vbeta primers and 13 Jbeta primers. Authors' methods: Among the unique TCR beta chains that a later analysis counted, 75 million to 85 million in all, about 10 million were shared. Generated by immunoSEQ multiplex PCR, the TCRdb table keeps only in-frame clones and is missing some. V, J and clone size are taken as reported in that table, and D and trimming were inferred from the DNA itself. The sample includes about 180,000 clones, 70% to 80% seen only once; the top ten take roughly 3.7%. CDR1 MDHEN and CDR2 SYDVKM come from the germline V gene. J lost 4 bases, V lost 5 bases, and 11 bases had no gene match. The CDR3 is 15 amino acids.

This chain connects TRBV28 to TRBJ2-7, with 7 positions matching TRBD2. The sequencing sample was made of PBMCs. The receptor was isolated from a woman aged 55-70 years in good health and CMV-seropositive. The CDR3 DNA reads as TGTGCCAGCAGTGGGGGGGGTGGGGGGTGGTACGAGCAGTACTTC. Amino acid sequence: CASSGGGGGWYEQYF.